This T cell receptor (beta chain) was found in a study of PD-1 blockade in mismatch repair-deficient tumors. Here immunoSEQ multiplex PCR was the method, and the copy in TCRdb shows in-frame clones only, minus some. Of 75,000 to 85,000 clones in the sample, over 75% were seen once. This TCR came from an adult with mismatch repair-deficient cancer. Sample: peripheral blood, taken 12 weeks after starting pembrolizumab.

The CDR3 nucleotides are TGTGCCAGCAGTTTAAACAGCAATGAGCAGTTCTTC. Its translation is CASSLNSNEQFF. The gene calls are TRBV6-5 and TRBJ2-1; D gene ambiguous. This CDR3 comprises 12 residues. The V gene lost 4 bases and the J gene lost 6 bases, with 7 bases spanning the gap. Germline CDR1 reads MNHEY; CDR2 reads SVGAGI.